Listed below are T cell receptor beta chains from one sample, sequenced in a study of OX40 agonist ivuxolimab in advanced cancers. Here immunoSEQ multiplex PCR was the method, and the copy in TCRdb shows in-frame clones only, minus some. This sample has tens of thousands of clones, with 80% to 90% found just once. The source material was CD4+ or CD8+ T cells sorted from blood, sampled in a trial of the OX40 agonist ivuxolimab. These receptors were taken from an adult with an advanced solid tumor such as melanoma, head and neck, liver or kidney cancer. The CDR3 runs from the conserved cysteine through the conserved F or W. The D gene is left open where the match is weak. The size entry is marked missing in some rows and otherwise reads once, few, many or a size class.

clone_size	d_call	cdr3_length	v_call	j_call	cdr3_aa	cdr3_nt
-	TRBD2	16	TRBV7-2	TRBJ2-7	CASSPLGLAGVHEQYF	TGTGCCAGCAGCCCGTTGGGACTAGCGGGAGTCCACGAGCAGTACTTC
-	-	12	TRBV7-9	TRBJ2-7	CASSLLNHEQYF	TGTGCCAGCAGCTTACTTAATCACGAGCAGTACTTC
once	-	13	TRBV19	TRBJ2-7	CASSKGPGSEQYF	TGTGCCAGTAGTAAGGGACCGGGGAGTGAGCAGTACTTC
-	-	13	TRBV6-6	TRBJ2-3	CASSLISTDTQYF	TGTGCCAGCAGTTTGATAAGCACAGATACGCAGTATTTT
-	TRBD1	14	TRBV29-1	TRBJ1-2	CSVEGDRVSYGYTF	TGCAGCGTTGAAGGCGACAGGGTTTCCTATGGCTACACCTTC
-	-	14	TRBV4-3	TRBJ1-1	CASSQRGGDTEAFF	TGCGCCAGCAGCCAAAGAGGCGGTGACACTGAAGCTTTCTTT
-	TRBD1	16	TRBV5-1	TRBJ1-1	CASSLDTTGSNTEAFF	TGCGCCAGCAGCTTGGATACGACAGGGTCGAACACTGAAGCTTTCTTT
-	-	12	TRBV19	TRBJ1-1	CASSNRDAEAFF	TGTGCCAGTAGTAACCGGGACGCTGAAGCTTTCTTT
-	TRBD1	13	TRBV10-3	TRBJ1-1	CATRQGVGTEAFF	TGTGCCACCCGACAGGGGGTTGGGACTGAAGCTTTCTTT
-	TRBD1	15	TRBV18	TRBJ1-3	CASSPPGQIGNTIYF	TGTGCCAGCTCACCACCGGGACAGATCGGAAACACCATATATTTT
-	TRBD1	16	TRBV7-2	TRBJ1-2	CASSLRTGGAFYGYTF	TGTGCCAGCAGCCTCCGAACAGGGGGAGCTTTCTATGGCTACACCTTC
-	TRBD1	18	TRBV7-9	TRBJ1-5	CASSRYLGQGGSNQPQHF	TGTGCCAGCAGCCGATACCTGGGACAGGGGGGGAGCAATCAGCCCCAGCATTTT
-	-	12	TRBV2	TRBJ1-2	CASTNYPGRPPF	TGTGCCAGCACCAATTACCCGGGACGTCCTCCCTTC
once	-	18	TRBV11-3	TRBJ2-1	CASSSGTFSRASYNEQFF	TGTGCCAGCAGCTCCGGGACTTTCTCAAGGGCCTCCTACAATGAGCAGTTCTTC
-	TRBD2	16	TRBV7-7	TRBJ2-1	CASSPLGLAGYNEQFF	TGTGCTAGCAGCCCTTTAGGACTAGCGGGTTACAATGAGCAGTTCTTC
-	-	15	TRBV7-2	TRBJ2-3	CASSLSTGRADTQYF	TGTGCCAGCAGCTTATCCACGGGAAGGGCAGATACGCAGTATTTT
-	TRBD1	16	TRBV6-9	TRBJ2-7	CASIPNPDRVSHEQYF	TGTGCCAGCATCCCCAATCCCGACAGGGTTTCACACGAGCAGTACTTC
-	-	13	TRBV7-2	TRBJ1-1	CASSSDRASEAFF	TGTGCCAGCAGCTCAGACCGGGCCAGCGAAGCTTTCTTT
-	-	20	TRBV11-3	TRBJ1-3	CASSLEVRTEHYNSGNTIYF	TGTGCCAGCAGCTTAGAGGTCCGGACAGAACATTATAACTCTGGAAACACCATATATTTT
-	-	15	TRBV19	TRBJ1-2	CASSMIDRNDYGYTF	TGTGCCAGTAGTATGATAGACAGGAACGACTATGGCTACACCTTC
-	-	14	TRBV30	TRBJ2-1	CACRAGPSYNEQFF	TGTGCCTGTAGAGCGGGTCCCTCCTACAATGAGCAGTTCTTC
-	-	16	TRBV12-5	TRBJ1-5	CASGLGGGEVRQPQHF	TGTGCTAGTGGTTTGGGAGGGGGGGAAGTCAGGCAGCCCCAGCATTTT
-	-	15	TRBV2	TRBJ1-1	CASRPINLANTEAFF	TGTGCCAGCAGGCCCATTAATCTGGCAAACACTGAAGCTTTCTTT
-	-	15	TRBV30	TRBJ2-7	CASRVWLDRAYEQYF	TGTGCCTCGAGGGTATGGCTGGACAGAGCCTACGAGCAGTACTTC
-	-	12	TRBV5-6	TRBJ1-1	CASSLPPAEAFF	TGTGCCAGCAGCTTGCCACCCGCCGAAGCTTTCTTT
-	-	12	TRBV6-6	TRBJ1-2	CASGRQAGGYTF	TGTGCCAGCGGCAGACAGGCCGGGGGCTACACCTTC
-	-	15	TRBV6-6	TRBJ2-7	CASSYGTESSYEQYF	TGTGCCAGCAGTTACGGGACCGAGAGCTCCTACGAGCAGTACTTC
-	-	15	TRBV12-5	TRBJ1-2	CASGLADGGIHGYTF	TGTGCTAGTGGTTTGGCTGATGGGGGGATCCATGGCTACACCTTC
-	TRBD1	15	TRBV10-3	TRBJ1-2	CAISVPGQANYGYTF	TGTGCCATCAGTGTTCCGGGACAGGCTAACTATGGCTACACCTTC
-	-	14	TRBV7-2	TRBJ1-1	CASSIQGEDTEAFF	TGTGCCAGCAGCATCCAAGGGGAGGACACTGAAGCTTTCTTT
-	TRBD1	15	TRBV5-1	TRBJ1-2	CASSSGSTGGAGYTF	TGCGCCAGCAGCTCCGGATCGACAGGGGGCGCCGGCTACACCTTC
-	-	17	TRBV18	TRBJ2-7	CASSPPETGLSSYEQYF	TGTGCCAGCTCACCACCGGAGACAGGCCTTAGCTCCTACGAGCAGTACTTC
-	-	16	TRBV7-9	TRBJ1-4	CASSATSPMRNEKLFF	TGTGCCAGCAGCGCTACGTCCCCGATGAGAAATGAAAAACTGTTTTTT
-	TRBD2	17	TRBV5-8	TRBJ2-3	CASSPGLAGAYTDTQYF	TGTGCCAGCAGCCCCGGACTAGCGGGAGCTTACACAGATACGCAGTATTTT
-	-	14	TRBV19	TRBJ2-7	CASSNRDGSYEQYF	TGTGCCAGTAGCAACCGGGACGGAAGCTACGAGCAGTACTTC
-	-	16	TRBV19	TRBJ1-5	CASSIFETASNQPQHF	TGTGCCAGTAGTATTTTCGAGACGGCTAGCAATCAGCCCCAGCATTTT
-	TRBD1	15	TRBV5-1	TRBJ1-4	CASSLDRGLGEKLFF	TGCGCCAGCAGCTTGGACAGGGGTTTGGGGGAAAAACTGTTTTTT
-	-	19	TRBV27	TRBJ2-6	CASSLIPDRSLSGANVLTF	TGTGCCAGCAGTTTAATCCCGGACAGATCACTCTCTGGGGCCAACGTCCTGACTTTC
-	-	15	TRBV6-5	TRBJ2-7	CASSYSWQSTYEQYF	TGTGCCAGCAGTTACTCGTGGCAGAGCACCTACGAGCAGTACTTC
-	TRBD2	14	TRBV7-2	TRBJ2-3	CASSAGLAGDTQYF	TGTGCCAGCAGCGCGGGACTAGCGGGGGATACGCAGTATTTT
-	TRBD2	14	TRBV6-5	TRBJ2-7	CASTFRGGGYEQYF	TGTGCCAGCACCTTTCGGGGGGGCGGCTACGAGCAGTACTTC
-	TRBD1	15	TRBV10-3	TRBJ2-1	CAISSPGQGHNEQFF	TGTGCCATCAGCAGTCCGGGACAGGGGCACAATGAGCAGTTCTTC
-	TRBD2	16	TRBV5-1	TRBJ2-2	CASSLGLAVGAGELFF	TGCGCCAGCAGCTTGGGACTAGCGGTTGGGGCCGGGGAGCTGTTTTTT
-	-	11	TRBV6-1	TRBJ2-3	CASSERDTQYF	TGTGCCAGCAGTGAAAGGGATACGCAGTATTTT
-	-	13	TRBV6-1	TRBJ2-1	CASSEVYSGGQFF	TGTGCCAGCAGTGAAGTATATAGCGGTGGGCAGTTCTTC
-	TRBD1	14	TRBV7-3	TRBJ2-7	CASSYTGGPYEQYF	TGTGCCAGCAGCTATACAGGGGGCCCCTACGAGCAGTACTTC
-	TRBD2	18	TRBV4-1	TRBJ2-5	CASSQDTSGRGGQETQYF	TGCGCCAGCAGCCAAGATACTAGCGGGAGAGGGGGTCAAGAGACCCAGTACTTC
-	TRBD2	17	TRBV10-1	TRBJ2-7	CASSATRDSGGGNEQYF	TGCGCCAGCAGCGCAACCCGCGATAGCGGGGGGGGAAACGAGCAGTACTTC
-	-	14	TRBV2	TRBJ1-1	CASSEGAGNTEAFF	TGTGCCAGCAGTGAAGGGGCGGGGAACACTGAAGCTTTCTTT
-	-	15	TRBV5-4	TRBJ2-5	CASSPGTENQETQYF	TGTGCCAGCAGCCCTGGGACGGAGAATCAAGAGACCCAGTACTTC
-	-	14	TRBV30	TRBJ1-1	CAWEPRGVNTEAFF	TGTGCCTGGGAACCAAGGGGGGTGAACACTGAAGCTTTCTTT
-	-	14	TRBV5-1	TRBJ2-1	CASSLGQNYNEQFF	TGCGCCAGCAGCTTGGGCCAGAACTACAATGAGCAGTTCTTC
-	-	12	TRBV6-6	TRBJ2-7	CASSYGGSEQYF	TGTGCCAGCAGTTACGGGGGTTCCGAGCAGTACTTC
-	-	14	TRBV25-1	TRBJ1-1	CASSLAGMRTEAFF	TGTGCCAGCAGCCTTGCGGGGATGAGAACTGAAGCTTTCTTT